This passage covers 21 T cell receptor beta chains from one sample sequenced in a study of blood T cell repertoires in COVID-19. Assay used: immunoSEQ multiplex PCR; TCRdb lists only in-frame clones, some missing. The sample shows about 480,000 clones, approximately 90% of them seen only once. Sequenced input: PBMCs or T cells enriched from blood (not recorded which). The receptors were sampled from an older woman who had recovered from COVID-19.

The CDR3 bases are TGTGCCAGCAGCGCGGGGACTAGCGGGGGGGCGCAGTATTTT. Protein product: CASSAGTSGGAQYF. The rearrangement uses TRBV5-6 and TRBJ2-3; 16 bases line up with TRBD2. This CDR3 region has 14 residues. The germline CDR1 and CDR2 sequences are SGHDT and YYEEEE. Trimming removed 4 bases from V and 10 bases from J; junction bases left unmatched: 3.

The chain links TRBV12-5 to TRBJ2-4; 7 nucleotides line up with TRBD1. Germline-derived CDR1 and CDR2 are LGHNT and FRNRAP. This CDR3 spans 17 amino acids. The ends lost 5 bases at V and 0 bases at J; junction bases unmatched: 10. CDR3 nucleotide sequence: TGTGCTAGTGGTGGAATCGGGACAGCCATAGCCAAAAACATTCAGTACTTC. Translation: CASGGIGTAIAKNIQYF.

Comment on this clone: Mismatch with germline at one junction end may stem from a read error. The chain is built from TRBV6-6 and TRBJ1-5; possible D gene TRBD1, 6 bases. The CDR3 totals 13 residues. Germline V gene sequence: CDR1 MNHNY, CDR2 SVGAGI (reference sequence). CDR3 amino acids: CAIGDISNQPQHF. CDR3 DNA sequence: TGCGCCATTGGGGACATTAGCAATCAGCCCCAGCATTTT.

This rearrangement joins TRBV19 to TRBJ2-5; tentative D call: TRBD2 (5 bases). The CDR3 contains 17 residues. V gave up 4 bases and J gave up 2 bases, with 20 bases separating them. In germline, CDR1 is LNHDA, CDR2 SQIVND (reference sequence). For the CDR3, the DNA is TGTGCCAGTAGTACCCTGGGGAGAGATCGGGGTCAAGAGACCCAGTACTTC. It is translated as CASSTLGRDRGQETQYF.

The genes are TRBV5-1 and TRBJ2-6, with a weak D call TRBD1 (5 bases). CDR3 length: 15 residues. Germline lookup yields CDR1 SGHRS and CDR2 YFSETQ. Trimming took off 4 bases at V and 0 bases at J, with 8 bases between the two ends. In DNA, the CDR3 is TGCGCCAGCAGCCCCCAGGGCTCTGGGGCCAACGTCCTGACTTTC. Translation gives CASSPQGSGANVLTF.

The chain has TRBV3-1 (or the pseudogene TRBV3-2) and TRBJ2-2; TRBD1 agrees at 8 bases. CDR1 and CDR2 (germline): LGHDT, YNNKEL (reference sequence). V shed 4 bases, J shed 7 bases, and the junction held 8 bases outside the gene matches. The CDR3 extends over 15 amino acids. The CDR3: CASSRFDRGHGELFF. The DNA for the CDR3 is TGTGCCAGCAGCCGATTTGACAGGGGACACGGGGAGCTGTTTTTT.

This clone was seen just once. The V gene is TRBV5-1, the J gene TRBJ1-2; no definite D call. This CDR3 has 13 amino acids. CDR1 and CDR2 from the germline V gene are SGHRS and YFSETQ. V was pared by 0 bases and J by 3 bases, with 6 bases between. The CDR3 DNA follows: TGCGCCAGCAGCTTGGGCAGTTACTATGGCTACACCTTC. The encoded protein is CASSLGSYYGYTF.

This clone was picked up a small number of times. J is TRBJ2-1 and V is TRBV29-1, with a possible D match to TRBD2 (5 bases). The CDR3 consists of 11 residues. V lost 5 bases to trimming and J lost 6 bases, with 8 bases between them. The germline gives CDR1 SQVTM, CDR2 ANQGSEA. CDR3 nucleotides: TGCAGCGTTACTAGGAGCAATGAGCAGTTCTTC. This encodes CSVTRSNEQFF.

This clone has a single count. The CDR3 nucleotides read TGTGCCAGCCAAGGACTAGCGACCTACGAGCAGTACTTC. It yields the protein CASQGLATYEQYF. The V and J genes are TRBV6-5 and TRBJ2-7, with 9 bases that match TRBD2. This CDR3 has 13 residues. The junction had 4 bases not matched to a gene; V was cut back by 8 bases and J by 2 bases. Germline assignment: CDR1 MNHEY and CDR2 SVGAGI.

The gene calls are TRBV5-1 and TRBJ2-1; 14 nucleotides agree with TRBD2. CDR1 SGHRS and CDR2 YFSETQ come from the germline V gene. This CDR3 spans 18 amino acids. V lost 4 bases to trimming and J lost 3 bases; unmatched junction nucleotides: 9. In DNA, the CDR3 is TGCGCCAGCAGCCCGGGGACTAGCGGGGGTGCGGGCTACAATGAGCAGTTCTTC. This encodes CASSPGTSGGAGYNEQFF.

V and J are TRBV6-1 and TRBJ2-6; unclear D gene. CDR1 is MNHNS and CDR2 is SASEGT in the germline V gene. Trimming pared 2 bases from V and 4 bases from J, leaving 9 bases between. This CDR3 spans 15 amino acids. The DNA of the CDR3 is TGTGCCAGCAGTGAACCTGGAGCCGGGGCCAACGTCCTGACTTTC. This encodes CASSEPGAGANVLTF.

V gene TRBV6-1 combines with J gene TRBJ1-5, with TRBD1 matching over 8 bases. This CDR3 region has 15 residues. The V gene end was trimmed by 0 bases and the J gene end by 6 bases; junction bases not matched to a gene: 4. CDR1 is MNHNS, CDR2 SASEGT, per germline. In DNA form, the CDR3 reads TGTGCCAGCAGTGAAGCAACAGGGGGAGGTCAGCCCCAGCATTTT. This sequence encodes CASSEATGGGQPQHF.

The rearrangement joins TRBV28 to TRBJ2-5, with D maybe TRBD1 (5 bases). V lost 5 bases and J lost 4, with 11 bases in between. CDR1 is MDHEN, CDR2 SYDVKM, per germline. The CDR3 contains 13 residues. The CDR3: CASSRTQGETQYF. The CDR3 DNA reads as TGTGCCAGCAGTAGGACCCAGGGAGAGACCCAGTACTTC.

For this clone: The same CDR3 is also encoded by other DNA sequences in this sample. The DNA for the CDR3 is TGCGCCAGCAGCCCGGGGGGGAACACTGAAGCTTTCTTT. It translates to CASSPGGNTEAFF. The chain employs TRBV5-1 and TRBJ1-1; possible D gene TRBD1, 5 bases. There are 13 residues in the CDR3. V was pared by 4 bases and J by 1 base, with 8 bases between. The germline V gene encodes CDR1 SGHRS and CDR2 YFSETQ. The variable domain in full, completed from reference TRBV5-1 and TRBJ1-1, reads KAGVTQTPRYLIKTRGQQVTLSCSPISGHRSVSWYQQTPGQGLQFLFEYFSETQRNKGNFPGRFSGRQFSNSRSEMNVSTLELGDSALYLCASSPGGNTEAFFGQGTRLTVV.

This chain links TRBV28 with TRBJ1-5, with TRBD1 as a possible D gene (6 bases). Germline V lookup: CDR1 MDHEN, CDR2 SYDVKM. The CDR3 loop spans 16 amino acids. Trimming pared 5 bases from V and 1 base from J, leaving 15 bases between. As DNA, the CDR3 is TGTGCCAGCAGTATACAGGGACGGATAAGCAATCAGCCCCAGCATTTT. Protein product: CASSIQGRISNQPQHF.

The chain is built from TRBV6-5 and TRBJ1-5, with D perhaps TRBD1 (6 bases). With 6 bases removed from V and 4 bases from J, the gap between germline ends came to 16 bases. CDR3 size: 15 residues. From germline, CDR1 is MNHEY and CDR2 SVGAGI. The CDR3 loop reads CASRPQGDGNQPQHF. The CDR3 nucleotides are TGTGCCAGCAGACCACAGGGAGATGGGAATCAGCCCCAGCATTTT.

The CDR3 DNA is TGTGCCAGTAGTATATTTGGGGCAGCGAACACTGAAGCTTTCTTT. It translates to CASSIFGAANTEAFF. The chain uses TRBV19 and TRBJ1-1; D is perhaps TRBD1 (5 bases). V lost 2 bases and J 1 base, leaving 11 bases between the germline ends. Germline CDR1 reads LNHDA; CDR2 reads SQIVND (reference sequence). CDR3 size: 15 residues.

The rearrangement uses TRBV5-1 and TRBJ1-3; 8 bases fit TRBD1. The ends lost 1 base at V and 2 bases at J; junction bases unmatched: 8. The germline gives CDR1 SGHRS, CDR2 YFSETQ. The CDR3 loop spans 17 amino acids. The CDR3 DNA sequence: TGCGCCAGCAGCTTGTGGGACAGGTCTATGGCTGGAAACACCATATATTTT. Translated: CASSLWDRSMAGNTIYF.

J is TRBJ1-6 and V is TRBV5-1; TRBD1 agrees at 9 bases. The V gene end was trimmed by 4 bases and the J gene end by 8 bases; junction bases not matched to a gene: 10. CDR3 length: 16 amino acids. CDR1 and CDR2 from the germline V gene are SGHRS and YFSETQ. The CDR3 is CASSPRTGVWYSPLHF. The DNA for the CDR3 is TGCGCCAGCAGCCCTCGGACAGGGGTATGGTATTCACCCCTCCACTTT.

This clone has only one observation. The chain employs TRBV9 and TRBJ2-1; TRBD2 agrees at 11 bases. CDR1 SGDLS and CDR2 YYNGEE come from the germline V gene. J gave up 9 bases and V 3 bases, and 11 bases lay outside the gene matches. This CDR3 has 16 amino acids. This CDR3 reads CASSAGIQGLAGEQFF. The CDR3 DNA is TGTGCCAGCAGCGCCGGAATCCAAGGACTAGCGGGTGAGCAGTTCTTC.

This chain joins TRBV5-1 and TRBJ2-1, with D perhaps matching TRBD2 (6 bases). The V gene lost 0 bases and the J gene lost 2 bases, with 15 bases spanning the gap. This CDR3 comprises 17 residues. CDR1 and CDR2 (germline): SGHRS, YFSETQ. Here the CDR3 DNA reads TGCGCCAGCAGCTTGGGCGGGACGGTCACAACCTACAATGAGCAGTTCTTC. It specifies CASSLGGTVTTYNEQFF.